The next 23 T cell receptor beta chains were all read from a single sample in a study of blood T cell repertoires in COVID-19. Profiling relied on immunoSEQ multiplex PCR, and the TCRdb table lists in-frame clones only, not all of them. There are around 64,000 clones in the sample; 75% to 90% occur only once, and just under 2% lies in the top ten. What was sequenced was peripheral blood. The origin of the receptors is a man aged 30 to 45 with acute or convalescent COVID-19.

This chain links TRBV30 with TRBJ2-4; TRBD1 matches 7 bases. Trimming took 2 bases from V and 0 from J; bases not matched to a gene: 13. The CDR3 extends over 18 amino acids. Germline CDR1 is GTSNPN and CDR2 is SVGIG (reference sequence). Written as DNA, the CDR3 is TGTGCCTGGAGTCTACCCTGGACAGGCCTAATAGCCAAAAACATTCAGTACTTC. It encodes CAWSLPWTGLIAKNIQYF.

Details on this clone: The junction shows a germline mismatch at one end, possibly a read error. The V call is TRBV5-6, the J call TRBJ2-3; 9 bases agree with TRBD1. CDR1 is SGHDT, CDR2 YYEEEE, per germline. The CDR3 has 15 residues. The CDR3 nucleotides read TGTGCCAGCAGCTTGCGACAGGGGGGCACATATACGCAGTATTTT. It codes for CASSLRQGGTYTQYF.

On this clone itself: The same CDR3 arises from other DNA sequences in this sample as well. This chain links TRBV9 with TRBJ1-3; the D gene is possibly TRBD1 (6 bases). CDR1 is SGDLS and CDR2 is YYNGEE in the germline V gene. V dropped 0 bases and J dropped 4 bases, with 11 bases sitting between them. CDR3 length equals 15 residues. The CDR3 loop is CASSVASGAGNTIYF. CDR3 sequence (DNA): TGTGCCAGCAGCGTAGCATCAGGGGCCGGAAACACCATATATTTT.

CDR3 DNA: TGTGCCAGTAGGCTCAGCGAGGTTGTATTTTCCTACGAGCAGTACTTC. Protein product: CASRLSEVVFSYEQYF. This chain links TRBV2 with TRBJ2-7, with D hard to call. Germline-derived CDR1 and CDR2 are SNHLY and FYNNEI. The CDR3 has 16 amino acids. Trimming shortened V by 9 bases and J by 1 base, and 22 bases separated the two germline ends.

The gene calls are TRBV6-5 and TRBJ2-1, with 7 nucleotides matching TRBD1. This CDR3 is built from 15 residues. Germline lookup yields CDR1 MNHEY and CDR2 SVGAGI. V lost 4 bases to trimming and J lost 6 bases; unmatched junction nucleotides: 9. The CDR3 loop reads CASSLGTVPFNEQFF. CDR3 bases: TGTGCCAGCAGTTTAGGGACAGTCCCCTTCAATGAGCAGTTCTTC.

CDR3 coding DNA: TGTGCCAGCAGCCCCCGACAGACCTCCTACGAGCAGTACTTC. Translation gives CASSPRQTSYEQYF. The chain joins TRBV6-5 to TRBJ2-7, with D perhaps TRBD1 (5 bases). V lost 6 bases, J lost 0 bases, and 12 bases lay in between. CDR1 and CDR2 from the germline V gene are MNHEY and SVGAGI. The CDR3 has 14 amino acids.

This clone appeared once. The sample contains more than one DNA sequence encoding this CDR3. The chain's CDR3 is CASTERGSFNEQFF. CDR3 coding DNA: TGTGCCAGCACGGAGCGGGGAAGTTTCAATGAGCAGTTCTTC. The J gene is TRBJ2-1, the V gene TRBV6-5, with 7 positions matching TRBD2. CDR1 is MNHEY and CDR2 is SVGAGI in the germline V gene. After removal of 7 bases from V and 6 bases from J, the junction contained 9 bases not matched to a gene. CDR3 length equals 14 residues.

The table lists this clone with a count of one. This chain links TRBV30 with TRBJ1-2, with TRBD1 matching over 7 bases. Per the germline V gene, CDR1 is GTSNPN and CDR2 is SVGIG (reference sequence). The J segment lost 4 bases and the V segment lost 2 bases, leaving 7 bases of the junction unmatched. The CDR3 length is 14 residues. The CDR3 protein is CAWSPRQGSYGYTF. The CDR3, as DNA: TGTGCCTGGAGTCCCCGACAGGGTTCCTATGGCTACACCTTC.

The rearrangement uses TRBV6-5 and TRBJ1-1; D gene ambiguous. This CDR3 comprises 13 residues. Per the germline V gene, CDR1 is MNHEY and CDR2 is SVGAGI. V was clipped by 6 bases and J by 1 base, with 9 bases between them. The DNA of the CDR3 is TGTGCCAGCAGCGACTGGAGGAACACTGAAGCTTTCTTT. This codes for CASSDWRNTEAFF.

The V gene is TRBV7-9, the J gene TRBJ1-2; TRBD1 aligns across 8 bases. V was pared by 4 bases and J by 2 bases, with 6 bases of the junction left unmatched. Germline V gene lookup returns CDR1 SEHNR and CDR2 FQNEAQ (reference sequence). The CDR3 contains 15 residues. The chain's CDR3 is CASSSPDRANYGYTF. The CDR3 DNA sequence: TGTGCCAGCAGCTCCCCGGACAGGGCGAACTATGGCTACACCTTC. Full variable domain (rest looked up from reference TRBV7-9 and TRBJ1-2): DTGVSQNPRHKITKRGQNVTFRCDPISEHNRLYWYRQTLGQGPEFLTYFQNEAQLEKSRLLSDRFSAERPKGSFSTLEIQRTEQGDSAMYLCASSSPDRANYGYTFGSGTRLTVV.

The chain couples TRBV4-1 to TRBJ1-5, with D uncertain. CDR1 and CDR2 from the germline V gene are MGHRA and YSYEKL. This CDR3 region has 15 residues. V was cut by 3 bases and J by 5 bases, with 14 bases left in between. The CDR3 DNA follows: TGCGCCAGCAGCCACTCACGAGGGTCCGATCAGCCCCAGCATTTT. This translates into CASSHSRGSDQPQHF.

The rearrangement links TRBV3-1 (or the pseudogene TRBV3-2) to TRBJ2-1; TRBD2 matches 12 bases. CDR1 LGHDT and CDR2 YNNKEL come from the germline V gene (reference sequence). This CDR3 contains 18 residues. With 5 bases clipped from V and 9 bases from J, the junction kept 17 bases outside the gene matches. This CDR3 reads CASSTIGTSGPISGEQFF. CDR3 nucleotide sequence: TGTGCCAGCAGCACAATTGGGACTAGCGGGCCCATTTCAGGTGAGCAGTTCTTC.

The J gene is TRBJ1-2, the V gene TRBV12-5, with TRBD1 as a possible D gene (5 bases). The ends were cut back, 2 bases at V and 8 bases at J, with 12 bases in the middle. The CDR3 spans 13 residues. Germline V gives CDR1 LGHNT, CDR2 FRNRAP. The CDR3 DNA reads TGTGCTAGTGGTTTGTTGGGGCGCGGAGGCTACACCTTC. Translating gives CASGLLGRGGYTF.

The chain combines TRBV19 with TRBJ1-1; 9 nucleotides align to TRBD1. The CDR3 runs 15 residues. Germline assignment: CDR1 LNHDA and CDR2 SQIVND (reference sequence). V shed 3 bases and J 3 bases; nucleotides not matched to a gene: 5. The CDR3 sequence: CASSIRDRDYTEAFF. The CDR3 region has the DNA TGTGCCAGTAGTATCCGGGACAGGGACTACACTGAAGCTTTCTTT.

This chain links TRBV25-1 with TRBJ1-4; 7 bases match TRBD1. This CDR3 region has 13 residues. Germline-derived CDR1 and CDR2 are MGHDK and SYGVNS. Unmatched junction bases numbered 6, after V lost 10 bases and J lost 4 bases. CDR3 nucleotide sequence: TGTGCCACCAAGGGACAGATTAATGAAAAACTGTTTTTT. Translation: CATKGQINEKLFF.

This chain joins TRBV5-1 and TRBJ1-6; D gene uncertain. The V end was cut by 2 bases, the J end by 8 bases, with 17 bases between. Per germline, CDR1 SGHRS and CDR2 YFSETQ. This CDR3 comprises 16 residues. CDR3 protein: CASSLSPRNSYSPLHF. In DNA, the CDR3 is TGCGCCAGCAGCTTATCGCCGCGGAACTCCTATTCACCCCTCCACTTT.

The table lists this clone with a count of one. The V gene is TRBV13, the J gene TRBJ2-1, with 14 bases lining up with TRBD2. The length of the CDR3 is 15 residues. Unmatched junction bases numbered 4, after V lost 3 bases and J lost 9 bases. Germline V lookup: CDR1 PRHDT, CDR2 FYEKMQ (reference sequence). This CDR3 is CASSFGLAGGIEQFF. In DNA, the CDR3 is TGTGCCAGCAGCTTCGGACTAGCGGGGGGCATTGAGCAGTTCTTC.

This clone was seen a single time. V gene TRBV29-1 combines with J gene TRBJ1-5, with a weak D call TRBD1 (6 bases). V lost 5 bases and J 5 bases, leaving 13 bases between the germline ends. This CDR3 is 13 amino acids long. CDR1 and CDR2 from the germline V gene are SQVTM and ANQGSEA. CDR3 in DNA: TGCAGCGTTTGGCAGGGGCCCGATCAGCCCCAGCATTTT. It encodes CSVWQGPDQPQHF.

This clone was observed once. The identical CDR3 is also encoded by other nucleotide sequences in the sample. This sequence joins TRBV5-1 and TRBJ1-1; TRBD1 agrees at 9 bases. Germline V gene lookup returns CDR1 SGHRS and CDR2 YFSETQ. V gave up 3 bases and J gave up 5 bases; unmatched junction bases: 5. The CDR3 runs to 14 residues. CDR3 loop: CASSSGQGGTEAFF. CDR3 sequence (DNA): TGCGCCAGCAGCTCGGGACAGGGAGGAACTGAAGCTTTCTTT. Using reference TRBV5-1 and TRBJ1-1 for the parts outside the CDR3, the full variable domain is KAGVTQTPRYLIKTRGQQVTLSCSPISGHRSVSWYQQTPGQGLQFLFEYFSETQRNKGNFPGRFSGRQFSNSRSEMNVSTLELGDSALYLCASSSGQGGTEAFFGQGTRLTVV.

The V call is TRBV30, the J call TRBJ1-5; D possibly corresponds to TRBD1 (6 bases). Germline V lookup: CDR1 GTSNPN, CDR2 SVGIG (reference sequence). The germline V and J ends were trimmed by 3 bases and 3 bases, with 12 bases remaining between them. This CDR3 comprises 14 residues. The CDR3 DNA is TGTGCCTGGAGCGGCGACAGGTTCAATCAGCCCCAGCATTTT. As protein: CAWSGDRFNQPQHF.

CDR3 DNA: TGTGCCAGCAGCCCAACTAGCGACGCCTACAATGAGCAGTTCTTC. It is translated as CASSPTSDAYNEQFF. The genes are TRBV9 and TRBJ2-1; 7 bases align to TRBD2. Germline lookup yields CDR1 SGDLS and CDR2 YYNGEE. Trimming cost V 4 bases and J 2 bases; bases outside gene matches: 6. The CDR3 covers 15 residues. Full variable domain (rest looked up from reference TRBV9 and TRBJ2-1): DSGVTQTPKHLITATGQRVTLRCSPRSGDLSVYWYQQSLDQGLQFLIQYYNGEERAKGNILERFSAQQFPDLHSELNLSSLELGDSALYFCASSPTSDAYNEQFFGPGTRLTVL.

The rearrangement uses TRBV28 and TRBJ1-1, with 7 positions matching TRBD1. V was clipped by 9 bases and J by 11 bases; unmatched bases: 12. The CDR3 totals 12 residues. Germline values: CDR1 MDHEN, CDR2 SYDVKM. This CDR3 is CASTRQGSDAFF. DNA for the CDR3: TGTGCCAGTACTCGACAGGGATCGGATGCTTTCTTT.

The chain employs TRBV18 and TRBJ1-6, with unresolved D. V shed 4 bases and J shed 0 bases, with 4 bases lying between them. The CDR3 extends over 14 amino acids. Germline loops: CDR1 KGHSH, CDR2 LQKENI. The CDR3 nucleotides are TGTGCCAGCTCACTGAGCTCCTATAATTCACCCCTCCACTTT. As protein: CASSLSSYNSPLHF.